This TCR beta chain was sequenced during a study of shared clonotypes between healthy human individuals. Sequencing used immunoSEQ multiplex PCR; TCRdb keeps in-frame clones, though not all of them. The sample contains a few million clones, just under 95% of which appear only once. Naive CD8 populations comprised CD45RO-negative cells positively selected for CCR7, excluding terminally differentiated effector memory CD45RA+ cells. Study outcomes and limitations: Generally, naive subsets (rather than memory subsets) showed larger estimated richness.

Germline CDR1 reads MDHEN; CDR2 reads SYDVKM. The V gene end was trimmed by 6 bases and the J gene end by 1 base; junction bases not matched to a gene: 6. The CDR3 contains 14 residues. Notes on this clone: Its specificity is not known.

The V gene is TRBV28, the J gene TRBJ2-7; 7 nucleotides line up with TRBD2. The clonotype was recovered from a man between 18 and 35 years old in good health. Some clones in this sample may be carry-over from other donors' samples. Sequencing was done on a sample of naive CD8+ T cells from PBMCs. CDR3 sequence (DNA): TGTGCCAGCAGCGAAGGCGGGGGATCCTACGAGCAGTACTTC. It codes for CASSEGGGSYEQYF.